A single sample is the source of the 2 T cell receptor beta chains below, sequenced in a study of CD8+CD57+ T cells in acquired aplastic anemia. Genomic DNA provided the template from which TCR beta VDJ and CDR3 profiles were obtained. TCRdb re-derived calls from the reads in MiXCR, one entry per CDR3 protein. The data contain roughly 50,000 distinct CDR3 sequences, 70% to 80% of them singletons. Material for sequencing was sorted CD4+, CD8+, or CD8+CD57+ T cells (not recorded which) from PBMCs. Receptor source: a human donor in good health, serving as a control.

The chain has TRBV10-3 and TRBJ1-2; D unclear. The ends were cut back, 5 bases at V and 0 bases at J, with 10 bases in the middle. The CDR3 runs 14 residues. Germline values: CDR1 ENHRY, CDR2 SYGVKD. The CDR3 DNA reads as TGTGCCATCAGTCCCCGTGAGACTAACTATGGCTACACCTTC. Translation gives CAISPRETNYGYTF.

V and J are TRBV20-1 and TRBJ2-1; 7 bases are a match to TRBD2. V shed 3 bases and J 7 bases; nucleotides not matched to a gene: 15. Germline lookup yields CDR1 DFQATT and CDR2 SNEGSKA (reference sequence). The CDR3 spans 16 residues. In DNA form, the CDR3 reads TGCAGTGCTAGGAATCTTGGGACTACCGTTGAAAATGAGCAGTTCTTC. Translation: CSARNLGTTVENEQFF.